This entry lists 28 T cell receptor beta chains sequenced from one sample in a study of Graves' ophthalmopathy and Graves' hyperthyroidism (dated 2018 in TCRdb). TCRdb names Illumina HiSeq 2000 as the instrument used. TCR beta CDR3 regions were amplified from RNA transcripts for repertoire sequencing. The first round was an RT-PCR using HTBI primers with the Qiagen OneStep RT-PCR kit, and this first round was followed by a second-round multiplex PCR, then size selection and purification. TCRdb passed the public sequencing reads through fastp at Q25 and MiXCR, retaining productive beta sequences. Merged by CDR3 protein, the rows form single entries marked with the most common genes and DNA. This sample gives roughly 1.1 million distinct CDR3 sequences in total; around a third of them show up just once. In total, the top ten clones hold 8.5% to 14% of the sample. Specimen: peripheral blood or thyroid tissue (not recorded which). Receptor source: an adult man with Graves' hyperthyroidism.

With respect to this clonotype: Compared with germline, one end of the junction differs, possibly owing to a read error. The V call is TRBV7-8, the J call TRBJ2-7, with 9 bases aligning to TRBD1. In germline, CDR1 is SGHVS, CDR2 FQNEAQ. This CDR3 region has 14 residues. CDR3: CASSDRGDSYEQYF. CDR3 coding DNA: TGCGCCAGCAGTGACAGGGGGGATTCCTACGAGCAGTACTTC.

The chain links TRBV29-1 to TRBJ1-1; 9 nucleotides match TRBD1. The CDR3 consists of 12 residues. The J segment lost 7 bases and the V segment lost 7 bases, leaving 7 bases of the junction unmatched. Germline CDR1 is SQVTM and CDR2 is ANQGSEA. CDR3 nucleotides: TGCAGCGCCGTTACAGGGGGCGGTGAAGCTTTCTTT. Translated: CSAVTGGGEAFF. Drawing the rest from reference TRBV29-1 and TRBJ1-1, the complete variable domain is SAVISQKPSRDICQRGTSLTIQCQVDSQVTMMFWYRQQPGQSLTLIATANQGSEATYESGFVIDKFPISRPNLTFSTLTVSNMSPEDSSIYLCSAVTGGGEAFFGQGTRLTVV.

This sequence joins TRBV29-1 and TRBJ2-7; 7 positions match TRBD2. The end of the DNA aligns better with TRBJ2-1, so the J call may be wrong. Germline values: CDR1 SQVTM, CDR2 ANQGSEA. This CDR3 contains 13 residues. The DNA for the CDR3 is TGCAGCGTCAAGACTAGCCGGGACAATGAGCAGTTCTTC. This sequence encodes CSVKTSRDNEQFF.

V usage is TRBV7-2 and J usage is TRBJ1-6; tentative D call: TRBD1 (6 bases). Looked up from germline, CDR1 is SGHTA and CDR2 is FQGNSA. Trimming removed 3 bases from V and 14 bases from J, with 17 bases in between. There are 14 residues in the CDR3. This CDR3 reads CASSFYPERDTLHF. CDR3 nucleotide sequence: TGTGCCAGCAGCTTCTACCCCGAGCGGGACACCCTCCACTTT.

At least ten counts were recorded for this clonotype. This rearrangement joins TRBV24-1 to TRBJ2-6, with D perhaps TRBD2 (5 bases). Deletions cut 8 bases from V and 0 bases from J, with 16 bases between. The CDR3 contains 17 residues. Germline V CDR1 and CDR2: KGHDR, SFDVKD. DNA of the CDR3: TGTGCCACCAACTGGAGGCCGACGAGCTCTGGGGCCAACGTCCTGACTTTC. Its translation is CATNWRPTSSGANVLTF.

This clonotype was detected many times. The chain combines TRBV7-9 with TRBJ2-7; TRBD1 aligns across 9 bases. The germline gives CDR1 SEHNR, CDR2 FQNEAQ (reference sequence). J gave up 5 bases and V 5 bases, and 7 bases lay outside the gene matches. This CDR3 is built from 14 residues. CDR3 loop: CASSPGQGVHEQYF. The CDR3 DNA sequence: TGTGCCAGCAGCCCGGGACAGGGAGTCCACGAGCAGTACTTC.

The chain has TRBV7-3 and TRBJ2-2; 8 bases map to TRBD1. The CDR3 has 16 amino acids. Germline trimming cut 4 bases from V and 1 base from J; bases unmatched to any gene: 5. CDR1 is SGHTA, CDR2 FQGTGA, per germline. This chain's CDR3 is CASSSADRGNTGELFF. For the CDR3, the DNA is TGTGCCAGCAGCTCGGCCGACAGGGGGAACACCGGGGAGCTGTTTTTT.

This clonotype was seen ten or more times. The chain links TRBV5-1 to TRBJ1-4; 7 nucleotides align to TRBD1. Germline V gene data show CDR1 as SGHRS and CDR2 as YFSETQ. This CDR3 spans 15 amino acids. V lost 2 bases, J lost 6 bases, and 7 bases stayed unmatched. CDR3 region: CASSFGTVQYEKLFF. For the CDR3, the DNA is TGCGCCAGCAGCTTTGGGACAGTTCAATATGAAAAACTGTTTTTT.

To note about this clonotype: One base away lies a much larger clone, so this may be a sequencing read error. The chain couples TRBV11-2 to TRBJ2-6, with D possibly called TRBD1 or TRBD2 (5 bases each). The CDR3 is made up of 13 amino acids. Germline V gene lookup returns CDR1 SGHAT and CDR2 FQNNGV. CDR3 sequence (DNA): TGTGCCAGCAGCTGGGCTGGGGGCAACGTCCTGACTTTC. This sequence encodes CASSWAGGNVLTF.

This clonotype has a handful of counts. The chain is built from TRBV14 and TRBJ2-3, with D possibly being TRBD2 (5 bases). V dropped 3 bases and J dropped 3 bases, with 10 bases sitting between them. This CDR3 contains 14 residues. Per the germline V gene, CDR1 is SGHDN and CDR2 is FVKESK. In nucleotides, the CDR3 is TGTGCCAGCAGCCAGAGTTCGGGAACAGATACGCAGTATTTT. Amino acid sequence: CASSQSSGTDTQYF.

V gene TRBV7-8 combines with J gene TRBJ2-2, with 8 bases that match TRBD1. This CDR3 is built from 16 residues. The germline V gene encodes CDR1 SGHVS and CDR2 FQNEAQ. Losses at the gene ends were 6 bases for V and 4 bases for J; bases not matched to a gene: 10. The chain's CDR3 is CASSLMDRVATGELFF. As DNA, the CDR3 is TGTGCCAGCAGTTTAATGGACAGGGTGGCCACCGGGGAGCTGTTTTTT.

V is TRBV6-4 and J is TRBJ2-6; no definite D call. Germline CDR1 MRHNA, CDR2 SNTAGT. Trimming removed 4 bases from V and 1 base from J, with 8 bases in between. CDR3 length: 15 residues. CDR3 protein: CASSVSLSGANVLTF. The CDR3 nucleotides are TGTGCCAGCAGTGTGTCCCTATCTGGGGCCAACGTCCTGACTTTC.

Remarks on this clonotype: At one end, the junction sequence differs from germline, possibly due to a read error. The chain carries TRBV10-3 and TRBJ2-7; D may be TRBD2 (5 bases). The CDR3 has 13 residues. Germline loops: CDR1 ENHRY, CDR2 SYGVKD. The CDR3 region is CASSPRDSAREYF. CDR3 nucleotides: TGTGCCAGCAGTCCCCGGGATAGCGCTCGGGAGTACTTC.

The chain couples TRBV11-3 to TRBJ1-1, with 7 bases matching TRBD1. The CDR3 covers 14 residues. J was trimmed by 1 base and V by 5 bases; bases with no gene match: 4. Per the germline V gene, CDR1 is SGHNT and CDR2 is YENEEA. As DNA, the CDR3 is TGTGCCAGCAGCGACAGGGCGGAGAACACTGAAGCTTTCTTT. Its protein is CASSDRAENTEAFF.

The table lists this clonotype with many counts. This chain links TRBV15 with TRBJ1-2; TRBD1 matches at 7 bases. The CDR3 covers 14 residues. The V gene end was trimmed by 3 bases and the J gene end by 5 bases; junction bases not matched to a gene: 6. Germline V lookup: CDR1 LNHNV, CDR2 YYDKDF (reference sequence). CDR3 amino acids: CATSRAGQYYGYTF. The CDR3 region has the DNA TGTGCCACCAGCAGGGCGGGACAGTATTATGGCTACACCTTC.

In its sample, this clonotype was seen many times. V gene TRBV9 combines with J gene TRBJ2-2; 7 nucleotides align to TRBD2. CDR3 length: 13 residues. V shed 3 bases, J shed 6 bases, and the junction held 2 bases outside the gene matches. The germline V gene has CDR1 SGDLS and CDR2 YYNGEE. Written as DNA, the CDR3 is TGTGCCAGCAGCGGGAGCGGGGCCGGGGAGCTGTTTTTT. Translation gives CASSGSGAGELFF. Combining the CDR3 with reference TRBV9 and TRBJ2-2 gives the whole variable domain DSGVTQTPKHLITATGQRVTLRCSPRSGDLSVYWYQQSLDQGLQFLIQYYNGEERAKGNILERFSAQQFPDLHSELNLSSLELGDSALYFCASSGSGAGELFFGEGSRLTVL.

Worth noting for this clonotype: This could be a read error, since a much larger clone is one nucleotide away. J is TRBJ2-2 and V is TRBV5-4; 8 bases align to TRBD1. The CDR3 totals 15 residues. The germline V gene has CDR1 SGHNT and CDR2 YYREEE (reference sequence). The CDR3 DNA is TGCGCCAGCAGCCCCCTGGACAGGGACACCGGGGAGCTGCTTTTT. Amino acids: CASSPLDRDTGELLF.

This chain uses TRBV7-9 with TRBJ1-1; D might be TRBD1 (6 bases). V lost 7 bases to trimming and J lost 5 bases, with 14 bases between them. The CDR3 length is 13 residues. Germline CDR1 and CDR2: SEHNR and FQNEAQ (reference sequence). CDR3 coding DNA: TGTGCCAGCACCGGAGGGGGGCATACTGAAGCTTTCTTT. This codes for CASTGGGHTEAFF.

CDR3 loop: CASSIQPLQETQYF. CDR3 DNA sequence: TGTGCCAGCAGCATACAGCCACTCCAAGAGACCCAGTACTTC. The chain joins TRBV5-5 to TRBJ2-5; no firm D call. The CDR3 contains 14 residues. Germline V lookup: CDR1 SGHKS, CDR2 YYEKEE (reference sequence). V lost 4 bases to trimming and J lost 1 base, with 11 bases between them. Complete variable domain (other parts from reference TRBV5-5 and TRBJ2-5): DAGVTQSPTHLIKTRGQQVTLRCSPISGHKSVSWYQQVLGQGPQFIFQYYEKEERGRGNFPDRFSARQFPNYSSELNVNALLLGDSALYLCASSIQPLQETQYFGPGTRLLVL.

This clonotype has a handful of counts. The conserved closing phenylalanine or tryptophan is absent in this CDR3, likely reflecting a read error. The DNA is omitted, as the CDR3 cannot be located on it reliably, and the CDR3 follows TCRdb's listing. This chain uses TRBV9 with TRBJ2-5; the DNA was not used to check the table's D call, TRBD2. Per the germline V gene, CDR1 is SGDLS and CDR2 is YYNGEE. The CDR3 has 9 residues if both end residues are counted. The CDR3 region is CASSVRLAG.

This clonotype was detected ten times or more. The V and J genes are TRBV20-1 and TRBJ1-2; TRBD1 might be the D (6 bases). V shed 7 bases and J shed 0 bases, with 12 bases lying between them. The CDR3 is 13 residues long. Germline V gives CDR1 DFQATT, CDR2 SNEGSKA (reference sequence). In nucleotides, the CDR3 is TGCAGTGTGTTGCGGACAGCTAACTATGGCTACACCTTC. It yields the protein CSVLRTANYGYTF.

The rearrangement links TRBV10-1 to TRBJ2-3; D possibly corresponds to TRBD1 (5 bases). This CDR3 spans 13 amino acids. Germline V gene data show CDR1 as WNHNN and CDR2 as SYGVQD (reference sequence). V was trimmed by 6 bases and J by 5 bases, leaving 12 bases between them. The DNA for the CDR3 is TGCGCCAGCAGAGACAGTGTGCGAGATACGCAGTATTTT. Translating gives CASRDSVRDTQYF.

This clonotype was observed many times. CDR3: CATQLAASYEQYF. The CDR3 DNA sequence: TGTGCCACGCAGCTAGCGGCATCCTACGAGCAGTACTTC. V gene TRBV10-3 combines with J gene TRBJ2-7; 7 positions match TRBD2. With V trimmed by 10 bases and J by 1 base, 7 bases remained unmatched. Germline-derived CDR1 and CDR2 are ENHRY and SYGVKD. The CDR3 length is 13 residues.

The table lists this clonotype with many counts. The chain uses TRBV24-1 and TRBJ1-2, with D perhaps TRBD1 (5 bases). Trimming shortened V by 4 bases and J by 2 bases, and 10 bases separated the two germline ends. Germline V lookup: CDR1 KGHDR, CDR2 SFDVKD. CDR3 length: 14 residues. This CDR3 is CATSEPGRNYGYTF. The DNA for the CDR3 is TGTGCCACCAGTGAACCGGGACGGAACTATGGCTACACCTTC.

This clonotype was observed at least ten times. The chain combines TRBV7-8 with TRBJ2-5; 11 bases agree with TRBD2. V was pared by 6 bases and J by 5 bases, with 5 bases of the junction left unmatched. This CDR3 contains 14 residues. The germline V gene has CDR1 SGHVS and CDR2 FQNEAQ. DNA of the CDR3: TGTGCCAGCAGGGGACTAGCGGTCCGGGAGACCCAGTACTTC. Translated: CASRGLAVRETQYF.

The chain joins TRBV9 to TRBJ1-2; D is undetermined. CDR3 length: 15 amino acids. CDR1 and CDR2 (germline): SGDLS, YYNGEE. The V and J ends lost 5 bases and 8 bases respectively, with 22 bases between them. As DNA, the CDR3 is TGTGCCAGCAGTCCGATTCAAGGCAGCGTGAGGGGCTACACCTTC. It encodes CASSPIQGSVRGYTF.

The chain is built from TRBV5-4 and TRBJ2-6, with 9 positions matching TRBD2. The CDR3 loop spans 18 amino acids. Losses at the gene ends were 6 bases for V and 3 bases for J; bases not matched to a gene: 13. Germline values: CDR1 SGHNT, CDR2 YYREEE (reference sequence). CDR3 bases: TGTGCCAGCACGGCCCCCCGGGTAGCGGGAGTTGGGGCCAACGTCCTGACTTTC. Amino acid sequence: CASTAPRVAGVGANVLTF. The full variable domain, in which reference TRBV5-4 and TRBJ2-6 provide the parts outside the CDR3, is ETGVTQSPTHLIKTRGQQVTLRCSSQSGHNTVSWYQQALGQGPQFIFQYYREEENGRGNFPPRFSGLQFPNYSSELNVNALELDDSALYLCASTAPRVAGVGANVLTFGAGSRLTVL.

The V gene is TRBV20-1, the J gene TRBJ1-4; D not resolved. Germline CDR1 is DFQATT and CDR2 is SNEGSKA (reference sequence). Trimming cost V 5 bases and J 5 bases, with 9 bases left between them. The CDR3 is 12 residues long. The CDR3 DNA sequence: TGCAGTGCTTCGGGAACAAATGAAAAACTGTTTTTT. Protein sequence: CSASGTNEKLFF.